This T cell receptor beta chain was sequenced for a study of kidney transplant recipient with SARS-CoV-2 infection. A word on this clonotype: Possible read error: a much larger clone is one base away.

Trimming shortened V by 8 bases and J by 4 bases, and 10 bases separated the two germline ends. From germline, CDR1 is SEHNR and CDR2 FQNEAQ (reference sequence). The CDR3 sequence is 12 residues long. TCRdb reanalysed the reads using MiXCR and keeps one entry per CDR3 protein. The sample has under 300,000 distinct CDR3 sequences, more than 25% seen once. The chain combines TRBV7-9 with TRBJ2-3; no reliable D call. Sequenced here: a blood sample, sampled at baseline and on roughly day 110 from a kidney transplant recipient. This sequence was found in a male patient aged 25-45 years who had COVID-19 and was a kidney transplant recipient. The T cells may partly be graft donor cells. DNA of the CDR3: TGTGCCAGCGGCCCAACTCCAGATACGCAGTATTTT. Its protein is CASGPTPDTQYF.